This TCR beta chain stems from a study of blood T cell repertoires in COVID-19. Turning to the study itself: Sites across the United States, Italy and Spain contributed samples from acute and convalescent COVID-19. T cells, B-cell-depleted T cells, or PBMCs supplied cDNA or gDNA.

TCRdb's copy holds only in-frame clones and misses some; the assay was immunoSEQ multiplex PCR. The data show some 68,000 clones, with 91% seen just once and just under 7.5% held by the top ten. CDR3 length: 15 residues. Trimming pared 4 bases from V and 1 base from J, leaving 12 bases between. The receptor's source is a man in his forties with COVID-19, enrolled during active disease. Sequencing was carried out using peripheral blood. The chain has TRBV23-1 and TRBJ2-3, with a tentative D call TRBD2 (6 bases). TRBV23-1 is assigned to the ORF class and has an uncertain function. The CDR3 protein is CASSLRDSCTDTQYF. CDR3 DNA: TGCGCCAGCAGTCTTCGGGACTCGTGCACAGATACGCAGTATTTT.